A selection of T cell receptor beta chains follows, all from one sample in a study of T cell responses to AZD1222 COVID-19 vaccine. Clones were sequenced by immunoSEQ multiplex PCR, and TCRdb holds only the in-frame ones, with some missing. The sample consists of 200,000 or so clones, approximately 93% of them appearing once. Sequences were derived from peripheral blood, sampled 28 days after the second AZD1222 dose. Source of these receptors: an adult who received the AZD1222 COVID-19 vaccine. CDR3s include the opening cysteine and the closing phenylalanine or tryptophan. Each record gives: J gene, D gene, V gene, clone size, CDR3 DNA, CDR3 protein. D genes are given only for firm matches. Size is omitted from some rows. Given values are once, few, many or a class for expanded clones.

j_gene: TRBJ2-7
d_gene: TRBD1
v_gene: TRBV28
abundance: NA
CDR3nt: TGTGCCAGCAGGTCCGGGACAGAGTACGAGCAGTACTTC
CDR3aa: CASRSGTEYEQYF

j_gene: TRBJ2-1
d_gene: TRBD1
v_gene: TRBV27
abundance: NA
CDR3nt: TGTGCCAGCAGTTTATGGCCGGGACAGGGGACCTACAATGAGCAGTTCTTC
CDR3aa: CASSLWPGQGTYNEQFF

j_gene: TRBJ2-3
d_gene: TRBD2
v_gene: TRBV25-1
abundance: NA
CDR3nt: TGTGCCAGCAGTCCACTGGCTAGCGGGGGGGTAGCAGATACGCAGTATTTT
CDR3aa: CASSPLASGGVADTQYF

j_gene: TRBJ2-7
d_gene: TRBD1
v_gene: TRBV3-1/TRBV3-2
abundance: NA
CDR3nt: TGTGCCAGCAGCCTACTTAGGGACAGAAGCACCTTGAGCTCCTACGAGCAGTACTTC
CDR3aa: CASSLLRDRSTLSSYEQYF

j_gene: TRBJ1-2
d_gene: NA
v_gene: TRBV7-8
abundance: NA
CDR3nt: TGTGCCAGCAGACCTACAGGAGACTATGGCTACACCTTC
CDR3aa: CASRPTGDYGYTF

j_gene: TRBJ1-1
d_gene: NA
v_gene: TRBV29-1
abundance: once
CDR3nt: TGCAGCGTTGTTTCGGATTTCACTGAAGCTTTCTTT
CDR3aa: CSVVSDFTEAFF

j_gene: TRBJ1-3
d_gene: NA
v_gene: TRBV11-2
abundance: NA
CDR3nt: TGTGCCAGCAGCCCCGGGACCTCTGGAAACACCATATATTTT
CDR3aa: CASSPGTSGNTIYF

j_gene: TRBJ1-5
d_gene: TRBD1
v_gene: TRBV9
abundance: NA
CDR3nt: TGTGCCAGCAGCGCAAACCAGGGGGTCAATCAGCCCCAGCATTTT
CDR3aa: CASSANQGVNQPQHF

j_gene: TRBJ1-6
d_gene: TRBD1
v_gene: TRBV6-5
abundance: NA
CDR3nt: TGTGCCAGCAGTTACCAAGGCGCCGACAGGGCTTCACCCCTCCACTTT
CDR3aa: CASSYQGADRASPLHF

j_gene: TRBJ1-1
d_gene: NA
v_gene: TRBV13
abundance: NA
CDR3nt: TGTGCCAGCAGCCAGGGGCGGCAGGTGTTCACTGAAGCTTTCTTT
CDR3aa: CASSQGRQVFTEAFF

j_gene: TRBJ1-2
d_gene: NA
v_gene: TRBV28
abundance: NA
CDR3nt: TGTGCCAGCAGTTTACGCGCTGGCTACACCTTC
CDR3aa: CASSLRAGYTF

j_gene: TRBJ2-2
d_gene: TRBD2
v_gene: TRBV10-3
abundance: NA
CDR3nt: TGTGCCATCAGTGAGTGGGGATTAGCGGGTCTCAACACCGGGGAGCTGTTTTTT
CDR3aa: CAISEWGLAGLNTGELFF

j_gene: TRBJ2-7
d_gene: NA
v_gene: TRBV28
abundance: NA
CDR3nt: TGTGCCAGCAGCTCTGTTGGTGGGACGGACCTCGGCGAGCAGTACTTC
CDR3aa: CASSSVGGTDLGEQYF

j_gene: TRBJ1-1
d_gene: NA
v_gene: TRBV7-9
abundance: NA
CDR3nt: TGTGCCAGCAGCTTAAAGGCGATGAACACTGAAGCTTTCTTT
CDR3aa: CASSLKAMNTEAFF

j_gene: TRBJ1-3
d_gene: NA
v_gene: TRBV19
abundance: NA
CDR3nt: TGTGCCAGTAGAGCCATCAGCTCTGGAAACACCATATATTTT
CDR3aa: CASRAISSGNTIYF

j_gene: TRBJ2-5
d_gene: NA
v_gene: TRBV25-1
abundance: NA
CDR3nt: TGTGCCAGCAGTGGGACCTTGCAAGAGACCCAGTACTTC
CDR3aa: CASSGTLQETQYF

j_gene: TRBJ2-7
d_gene: NA
v_gene: TRBV10-3
abundance: NA
CDR3nt: TGTGCCATCAGTGAGTCGGAGCGACGACCCTACGAGCAGTACTTC
CDR3aa: CAISESERRPYEQYF

j_gene: TRBJ2-6
d_gene: NA
v_gene: TRBV2
abundance: NA
CDR3nt: TGTGCCAGCATTCGATTAGATTCAGGGGCTGGGGCCAACGTCCTGACTTTC
CDR3aa: CASIRLDSGAGANVLTF

j_gene: TRBJ1-2
d_gene: NA
v_gene: TRBV5-1
abundance: NA
CDR3nt: TGCGCCAGCAGCTTGGAAGGACAAATGGCTGGCTACACCTTC
CDR3aa: CASSLEGQMAGYTF

j_gene: TRBJ1-2
d_gene: NA
v_gene: TRBV30
abundance: once
CDR3nt: TGTGCCTGGGGCTACCAGAGTAACTATGGCTACACCTTC
CDR3aa: CAWGYQSNYGYTF

j_gene: TRBJ1-6
d_gene: NA
v_gene: TRBV18
abundance: NA
CDR3nt: TGTGCCAGCTCACCACGGCAAGCTGGGAATTCACCCCTCCACTTT
CDR3aa: CASSPRQAGNSPLHF

j_gene: TRBJ1-2
d_gene: TRBD1
v_gene: TRBV5-8
abundance: NA
CDR3nt: TGTGCCAGCAGCCAGACAGGGGTCGGCTACACCTTC
CDR3aa: CASSQTGVGYTF

j_gene: TRBJ2-5
d_gene: NA
v_gene: TRBV5-5
abundance: few
CDR3nt: TGTGCCAGCAGCCCCACCGAGGGGCGGGAGACCCAGTACTTC
CDR3aa: CASSPTEGRETQYF

j_gene: TRBJ1-6
d_gene: NA
v_gene: TRBV25-1
abundance: NA
CDR3nt: TGTGCCAGTGAGGGGGGGCTAAGGTCACCCCTCCACTTT
CDR3aa: CASEGGLRSPLHF

j_gene: TRBJ2-7
d_gene: NA
v_gene: TRBV27
abundance: NA
CDR3nt: TGTGCCAGCAGTTTATCGGGGGGTGGGGGCTACGAGCAGTACTTC
CDR3aa: CASSLSGGGGYEQYF

j_gene: TRBJ1-4
d_gene: NA
v_gene: TRBV29-1
abundance: NA
CDR3nt: TGCAGCGCTTCACGAGGCACTAATGAAAAACTGTTTTTT
CDR3aa: CSASRGTNEKLFF

j_gene: TRBJ1-5
d_gene: NA
v_gene: TRBV5-6
abundance: once
CDR3nt: TGTGCCAGCAGCTCGCTGGGGAGGGAGGACGGTCAGCCCCAGCATTTT
CDR3aa: CASSSLGREDGQPQHF

j_gene: TRBJ2-1
d_gene: TRBD1
v_gene: TRBV11-2
abundance: NA
CDR3nt: TGTGCCAGCAGCTTAGGGACAGGGGGATCAGGGCAGTTCTTC
CDR3aa: CASSLGTGGSGQFF

j_gene: TRBJ1-1
d_gene: TRBD1
v_gene: TRBV3-1/TRBV3-2
abundance: NA
CDR3nt: TGTGCCAGCAGGGCCGGGACAGGGTCTGAAGCTTTCTTT
CDR3aa: CASRAGTGSEAFF

j_gene: TRBJ2-3
d_gene: TRBD2
v_gene: TRBV7-3
abundance: NA
CDR3nt: TGTGCCAGCGGCCGCGGGGGGGCAACAGATACGCAGTATTTT
CDR3aa: CASGRGGATDTQYF

j_gene: TRBJ2-5
d_gene: NA
v_gene: TRBV29-1
abundance: NA
CDR3nt: TGCAGCGTTGGGAGCGGCCAAGAGACCCAGTACTTC
CDR3aa: CSVGSGQETQYF

j_gene: TRBJ2-1
d_gene: TRBD2
v_gene: TRBV24-1
abundance: NA
CDR3nt: TGTGCCACCAGTGAGAGGACTAGCGCCTACAATGAGCAGTTCTTC
CDR3aa: CATSERTSAYNEQFF

j_gene: TRBJ2-7
d_gene: NA
v_gene: TRBV27
abundance: NA
CDR3nt: TGTGCCAGCAGGGCCGCGGACAGCTACGAGCAGTACTTC
CDR3aa: CASRAADSYEQYF

j_gene: TRBJ2-1
d_gene: NA
v_gene: TRBV11-2
abundance: NA
CDR3nt: TGTGCCAGCAGCCCCCAGGGGTATGAGCAGTTCTTC
CDR3aa: CASSPQGYEQFF

j_gene: TRBJ1-1
d_gene: TRBD1
v_gene: TRBV12-3/TRBV12-4
abundance: NA
CDR3nt: TGTGCCAGCAGTACAGGGGTCACTGAAGCTTTCTTT
CDR3aa: CASSTGVTEAFF

j_gene: TRBJ1-3
d_gene: TRBD1
v_gene: TRBV28
abundance: NA
CDR3nt: TGTGCCAGCAGCTTGGACAGGGCTGGAAACACCATATATTTT
CDR3aa: CASSLDRAGNTIYF

j_gene: TRBJ2-1
d_gene: NA
v_gene: TRBV15
abundance: once
CDR3nt: TGTGCCACCAGCACGCCGGCTAGCTCCTACAATGAGCAGTTCTTC
CDR3aa: CATSTPASSYNEQFF

j_gene: TRBJ1-2
d_gene: NA
v_gene: TRBV19
abundance: NA
CDR3nt: TGTGCCAGTAGTCCTCATGTTCTGGATCGCTATGGCTACACCTTC
CDR3aa: CASSPHVLDRYGYTF

j_gene: TRBJ2-6
d_gene: NA
v_gene: TRBV3-1/TRBV3-2
abundance: NA
CDR3nt: TGTGCCAGCAGCCAAGATAGCAGGAGGCCGGGGGGGGCCAACGTCCTGACTTTC
CDR3aa: CASSQDSRRPGGANVLTF

j_gene: TRBJ2-3
d_gene: NA
v_gene: TRBV24-1
abundance: NA
CDR3nt: TGTGCCACCAGTGCCAGGGGCGCGGGCACAGATACGCAGTATTTT
CDR3aa: CATSARGAGTDTQYF

j_gene: TRBJ1-1
d_gene: NA
v_gene: TRBV30
abundance: NA
CDR3nt: TGTGCCCGCACGGGACACCCAAACACTGAAGCTTTCTTT
CDR3aa: CARTGHPNTEAFF

j_gene: TRBJ1-4
d_gene: NA
v_gene: TRBV9
abundance: NA
CDR3nt: TGTGCCAGCAGCGCACAGCCTACTAATGAAAAACTGTTTTTT
CDR3aa: CASSAQPTNEKLFF

j_gene: TRBJ2-7
d_gene: NA
v_gene: TRBV2
abundance: NA
CDR3nt: TGTGCCAGCAGTGAAGTGTCGAGGGGGGAGCAGTACTTC
CDR3aa: CASSEVSRGEQYF

j_gene: TRBJ1-2
d_gene: TRBD1
v_gene: TRBV6-5
abundance: NA
CDR3nt: TGTGCCAGCAGGGGGACAGGGACCGGAGGCTACACCTTC
CDR3aa: CASRGTGTGGYTF

j_gene: TRBJ1-6
d_gene: NA
v_gene: TRBV18
abundance: NA
CDR3nt: TGTGCCAGCTCACCTAGGGATAATTCACCCCTCCACTTT
CDR3aa: CASSPRDNSPLHF

j_gene: TRBJ2-2
d_gene: NA
v_gene: TRBV6-5
abundance: once
CDR3nt: TGTGCCAGCAGTTACCTAGGGGAGCTGTTTTTT
CDR3aa: CASSYLGELFF

j_gene: TRBJ1-2
d_gene: NA
v_gene: TRBV27
abundance: NA
CDR3nt: TGTGCCAGCAGTTTATCGGGCATCTATGGCTACACCTTC
CDR3aa: CASSLSGIYGYTF

j_gene: TRBJ1-4
d_gene: NA
v_gene: TRBV11-2
abundance: NA
CDR3nt: TGTGCCAGCAGCCCCCGGCACCAGGGAGGGGAAAAACTGTTTTTT
CDR3aa: CASSPRHQGGEKLFF

j_gene: TRBJ2-1
d_gene: NA
v_gene: TRBV24-1
abundance: NA
CDR3nt: TGTGCCACCAGTGATTTTACAAGGAGCAATGAGCAGTTCTTC
CDR3aa: CATSDFTRSNEQFF

j_gene: TRBJ1-5
d_gene: TRBD1
v_gene: TRBV6-1
abundance: NA
CDR3nt: TGTGCCAGCAGTGAGAGGGGACAGATGAATCAGCCCCAGCATTTT
CDR3aa: CASSERGQMNQPQHF

j_gene: TRBJ2-5
d_gene: NA
v_gene: TRBV12-3/TRBV12-4
abundance: NA
CDR3nt: TGTGCCAGCAGCCTTAGGGCCCGTGAGACCCAGTACTTC
CDR3aa: CASSLRARETQYF

j_gene: TRBJ1-1
d_gene: NA
v_gene: TRBV18
abundance: NA
CDR3nt: TGTGCCAGCTCAGCTCAGCATATGAACACTGAAGCTTTCTTT
CDR3aa: CASSAQHMNTEAFF

j_gene: TRBJ1-2
d_gene: NA
v_gene: TRBV20-1
abundance: NA
CDR3nt: TGCAGTGCCCCTACGGGGGGCTACACCTTC
CDR3aa: CSAPTGGYTF

j_gene: TRBJ1-1
d_gene: TRBD1
v_gene: TRBV2
abundance: NA
CDR3nt: TGTGCCAGCAGTGGACAGGGTTCCTTTCCGACTGAAGCTTTCTTT
CDR3aa: CASSGQGSFPTEAFF

j_gene: TRBJ2-7
d_gene: NA
v_gene: TRBV9
abundance: NA
CDR3nt: TGTGCCAGCGGGCCGGGGTCGGGCGAGCAGTACTTC
CDR3aa: CASGPGSGEQYF

j_gene: TRBJ2-5
d_gene: TRBD1
v_gene: TRBV7-9
abundance: NA
CDR3nt: TGTGCCAGCAGCGACGGGACAGCGGCCGGCGAGACCCAGTACTTC
CDR3aa: CASSDGTAAGETQYF

j_gene: TRBJ2-3
d_gene: NA
v_gene: TRBV4-1
abundance: NA
CDR3nt: TGCGCCAGCAGCCCTCTCCAGCGCACAGATACGCAGTATTTT
CDR3aa: CASSPLQRTDTQYF